The clone carrying this T cell receptor (beta chain) ranks as medium-sized (0.01 to 0.1%). Using its own MiXCR run on the PCR reads, TCRdb lists one record per CDR3 protein. Here the sample spans 10,000 or so distinct CDR3 sequences, around 30% being singletons. These data originate in a study of immune characterization of retroperitoneal liposarcoma. Germline CDR1 is SGHVS and CDR2 is FNYEAQ. The V and J ends lost 0 bases and 4 bases respectively, with 11 bases between them. The CDR3 is 15 amino acids. The TCR was taken from a female donor with retroperitoneal liposarcoma. The chain combines TRBV7-6 with TRBJ2-3, with D uncertain. Sample: tumor tissue. CDR3 region: CASSLAPDRSDTQYF. The CDR3, as DNA: TGTGCCAGCAGCTTAGCGCCAGATAGGTCAGATACGCAGTATTTT. Supplemented by reference TRBV7-6 and TRBJ2-3, the full variable domain reads GAGVSQSPRYKVTKRGQDVALRCDPISGHVSLYWYRQALGQGPEFLTYFNYEAQQDKSGLPNDRFSAERPEGSISTLTIQRTEQRDSAMYRCASSLAPDRSDTQYFGPGTRLTVL.